Listed below are T cell receptor beta chains from one sample, sequenced in a study of blood T cell repertoires in COVID-19. Sequencing used immunoSEQ multiplex PCR; TCRdb keeps in-frame clones, though not all of them. The sample comprises 150,000 to 200,000 clones, 85% of which are singletons, and roughly 3% rests with the top ten. The sample comprised peripheral blood. Every receptor here comes from a human donor with acute or convalescent COVID-19. The donor label of this sample is uncertain. Both conserved end residues are part of each CDR3. D genes are given only for firm matches. Only some rows state a clone size, as once, few, many or a class for expanded clones.

CDR3 protein,CDR3 DNA,J gene,clone size,V gene,D gene
CSVRRAGGTDTQYF,TGCAGCGTCCGAAGGGCGGGGGGCACAGATACGCAGTATTTT,TRBJ2-3,once,TRBV29-1,TRBD2
CASSANQGNIYEQYF,TGTGCCAGCTCAGCAAATCAGGGGAATATCTACGAGCAGTACTTC,TRBJ2-7,-,TRBV18,-
CASSSFPGQGQETQYF,TGTGCCAGCAGCTCATTCCCGGGACAGGGGCAAGAGACCCAGTACTTC,TRBJ2-5,-,TRBV5-6,TRBD1
CASSRGQANPYNSPLHF,TGTGCCAGCAGCCGGGGACAGGCAAATCCCTATAATTCACCCCTCCACTTT,TRBJ1-6,-,TRBV7-9,TRBD1
CASSQDQGRTDTQYF,TGTGCCAGCAGCCAAGATCAGGGGCGCACAGATACGCAGTATTTT,TRBJ2-3,-,TRBV4-2,-
CSASRGAYTGELFF,TGCAGTGCTAGTCGGGGGGCCTACACCGGGGAGCTGTTTTTT,TRBJ2-2,-,TRBV20-1,-
CASSTLRQPQHF,TGTGCCAGCAGTACATTACGTCAGCCCCAGCATTTT,TRBJ1-5,-,TRBV12-3/TRBV12-4,-
CASSERAGKNYGYTF,TGTGCCAGCAGTGAAAGGGCGGGCAAGAACTATGGCTACACCTTC,TRBJ1-2,few,TRBV2,-
CASSWTSSGGAGNEQFF,TGTGCCAGCAGTTGGACTTCTAGCGGGGGGGCCGGCAATGAGCAGTTCTTC,TRBJ2-1,-,TRBV11-2,TRBD2
CASSRSLVGAEAFF,TGTGCCAGCAGCCGCTCCCTCGTGGGAGCTGAAGCTTTCTTT,TRBJ1-1,-,TRBV5-4,-
CASTRTGPSSYNEQFF,TGTGCCAGCACCCGGACAGGCCCGAGCTCCTACAATGAGCAGTTCTTC,TRBJ2-1,-,TRBV27,TRBD1
CASSYLSSNSPLHF,TGTGCCAGCAGTTACCTCAGTTCCAATTCACCCCTCCACTTT,TRBJ1-6,-,TRBV6-5,-
CASRPDRGYSYEQYF,TGTGCCAGCAGACCTGACAGGGGCTACTCCTACGAGCAGTACTTC,TRBJ2-7,-,TRBV6-5,TRBD1
CASSHLAGGTDTQYF,TGCGCCAGCAGCCACTTAGCGGGGGGAACAGATACGCAGTATTTT,TRBJ2-3,-,TRBV4-1,TRBD2
CASSWGRGGTGELFF,TGCGCCAGCAGCTGGGGCCGGGGGGGCACCGGGGAGCTGTTTTTT,TRBJ2-2,-,TRBV5-1,TRBD2
CASSPGADTQYF,TGTGCCAGCAGCCCCGGGGCAGATACGCAGTATTTT,TRBJ2-3,-,TRBV5-4,-
CAWSGGYNSPLHF,TGTGCCTGGAGTGGAGGCTATAATTCACCCCTCCACTTT,TRBJ1-6,-,TRBV30,-
CASSTDRGLSQPQHF,TGTGCCAGCAGCACGGACAGGGGGCTGTCTCAGCCCCAGCATTTT,TRBJ1-5,-,TRBV6-5,TRBD1
CASSLRVGAGLNEKLFF,TGTGCCAGCAGCTTACGAGTGGGGGCAGGCCTTAATGAAAAACTGTTTTTT,TRBJ1-4,once,TRBV11-3,-
CASRSPGGWDMNTEAFF,TGCGCCAGCAGGTCGCCTGGAGGGTGGGATATGAACACTGAAGCTTTCTTT,TRBJ1-1,-,TRBV10-1,-
CASSVGQAINSPLHF,TGTGCCAGCAGCGTAGGACAGGCGATTAATTCACCCCTCCACTTT,TRBJ1-6,-,TRBV9,-
CASSPLGQGTDTQYF,TGCGCCAGCAGCCCACTGGGACAGGGAACAGATACGCAGTATTTT,TRBJ2-3,-,TRBV5-1,TRBD1
CASSPLGLTGQGTDTQYF,TGTGCCAGCTCACCACTGGGCTTAACGGGACAGGGGACAGATACGCAGTATTTT,TRBJ2-3,-,TRBV18,TRBD1
CASSHNNEQFF,TGTGCCAGCAGCCATAACAATGAGCAGTTCTTC,TRBJ2-1,-,TRBV7-8,-
CASSLAPPGTGKPQETQYF,TGCGCCAGCAGCTTGGCGCCTCCTGGGACAGGGAAACCCCAAGAGACCCAGTACTTC,TRBJ2-5,-,TRBV5-1,TRBD1
CAWSRQLETEAFF,TGTGCCTGGAGTAGACAGTTGGAGACTGAAGCTTTCTTT,TRBJ1-1,-,TRBV30,-
CASSRSMDEKLFF,TGTGCCAGCAGCCGGTCTATGGATGAAAAACTGTTTTTT,TRBJ1-4,-,TRBV11-3,-
CASSSRQGSQPQHF,TGTGCCAGCAGCTCTCGACAGGGGAGCCAGCCCCAGCATTTT,TRBJ1-5,-,TRBV7-2,TRBD1
CASSYSAGNWGYTF,TGTGCCAGCAGTTACTCCGCAGGGAACTGGGGCTACACCTTC,TRBJ1-2,-,TRBV6-5,-
CASSLSSGGDEQYF,TGTGCCAGCAGCCTAAGTTCGGGGGGCGACGAGCAGTACTTC,TRBJ2-7,-,TRBV7-9,-
CASRLLVQGAVEQFF,TGTGCCAGCAGACTTCTCGTACAGGGGGCGGTTGAGCAGTTCTTC,TRBJ2-1,-,TRBV28,TRBD1
CASSYSGGNTIYF,TGTGCCAGCAGTTACTCGGGCGGAAACACCATATATTTT,TRBJ1-3,few,TRBV6-5,-
CASSLGGTGVYNEQFF,TGCGCCAGCAGCTTGGGAGGGACAGGGGTTTACAATGAGCAGTTCTTC,TRBJ2-1,-,TRBV5-1,TRBD1
CASSTLHRGPGNIQYF,TGTGCCAGTAGTACCCTACACAGGGGCCCTGGAAACATTCAGTACTTC,TRBJ2-4,once,TRBV19,TRBD1
CASSSSTSGTYNEQFF,TGCGCCAGCAGCTCTTCGACTAGCGGAACCTACAATGAGCAGTTCTTC,TRBJ2-1,-,TRBV5-1,TRBD2
CASTSRGSPAEKLFF,TGTGCCAGTACCAGCAGGGGTTCGCCGGCTGAAAAACTGTTTTTT,TRBJ1-4,-,TRBV7-6,-
CASSVQGREKLFF,TGTGCCAGTAGTGTCCAGGGGCGGGAAAAACTGTTTTTT,TRBJ1-4,-,TRBV19,-
CATRGDTYEQYF,TGTGCCACCCGGGGTGATACCTACGAGCAGTACTTC,TRBJ2-7,-,TRBV7-9,-
CASSLTGGQPQHF,TGCGCCAGCAGCTTAACAGGGGGTCAGCCCCAGCATTTT,TRBJ1-5,-,TRBV5-1,TRBD1
CATSRRRTSGGATSTDTQYF,TGTGCCACCAGCAGGAGACGGACTAGCGGGGGGGCGACTAGCACAGATACGCAGTATTTT,TRBJ2-3,-,TRBV15,TRBD2
CASSLVYSPYEQYF,TGTGCCAGCAGCTTAGTCTACAGCCCCTACGAGCAGTACTTC,TRBJ2-7,many,TRBV11-2,-
CASSREGQGYTEAFF,TGCGCCAGCAGCCGTGAGGGACAGGGGTATACTGAAGCTTTCTTT,TRBJ1-1,-,TRBV5-1,TRBD1
CASSLGPQGGDTQYF,TGTGCCAGCAGCTTAGGCCCCCAGGGAGGAGATACGCAGTATTTT,TRBJ2-3,once,TRBV7-2,-
CASSASHSRETQYF,TGTGCCAGCAGCGCTTCCCATTCCAGGGAGACCCAGTACTTC,TRBJ2-5,-,TRBV5-5,-
CVLDRESTEAFF,TGTGTTCTAGACAGGGAAAGCACTGAAGCTTTCTTT,TRBJ1-1,once,TRBV30,TRBD1
CASSHSVGYTF,TGTGCCAGCAGCCATTCGGTTGGCTACACCTTC,TRBJ1-2,-,TRBV7-9,-
CSVEEGQGRLAFF,TGCAGCGTTGAAGAAGGGCAGGGCAGATTGGCTTTCTTT,TRBJ1-1,-,TRBV29-1,-
CASGQGAGELFF,TGTGCCAGCGGCCAGGGGGCCGGGGAGCTGTTTTTT,TRBJ2-2,few,TRBV6-6,TRBD1
CASGSRGETQYF,TGTGCTAGTGGTTCCCGGGGGGAGACCCAGTACTTC,TRBJ2-5,-,TRBV12-5,-
CASSLRAGGQLDTQYF,TGTGCCAGCAGCTTGCGGGCGGGGGGCCAATTAGATACGCAGTATTTT,TRBJ2-3,-,TRBV5-8,TRBD2
CASSRQNLSSGNTIYF,TGCGCCAGCAGCCGACAGAACCTAAGCTCTGGAAACACCATATATTTT,TRBJ1-3,few,TRBV4-1,-
CASSGETGRTDTQYF,TGTGCCAGCAGTGGCGAGACAGGGCGCACAGATACGCAGTATTTT,TRBJ2-3,-,TRBV2,TRBD1
CASGGGYTEAFF,TGTGCCAGCGGTGGGGGCTACACTGAAGCTTTCTTT,TRBJ1-1,-,TRBV28,-
CAISDWFSRDSGNTIYF,TGTGCCATCAGTGACTGGTTCAGCAGGGACTCTGGAAACACCATATATTTT,TRBJ1-3,-,TRBV10-3,-
CASSLATGTDTQYF,TGTGCCAGCAGCTTAGCAACTGGCACAGATACGCAGTATTTT,TRBJ2-3,-,TRBV7-9,-